Shown below are 9 T cell receptor beta chains from a single sample sequenced in a study of CD8 T cells in Susac syndrome. Reverse transcription of 0.5 to 1 ug RNA used random hexamers. TCRdb itself ran the immunoSEQ multiplex PCR reads through MiXCR, one entry per CDR3 protein. The sample shows some 120,000 distinct CDR3 sequences, about 95% of them seen only once. The sequenced sample was CD4+ T cells from PBMCs. These receptors came from a human donor in good health.

This clonotype was detected only once. The V and J genes are TRBV5-1 and TRBJ1-5; the D gene is possibly TRBD1 (6 bases). Between the trimmed V and J ends, which lost 4 bases and 5 bases, there was a span of 13 bases. The CDR3 is 14 amino acids. Germline values: CDR1 SGHRS, CDR2 YFSETQ. Written as DNA, the CDR3 is TGCGCCAGCAGCCCGACAGGTAGGGATCAGCCCCAGCATTTT. This translates into CASSPTGRDQPQHF.

This chain links TRBV5-1 with TRBJ2-2, with D tentatively TRBD1 (6 bases). The V and J ends lost 5 bases and 1 base respectively, with 12 bases between them. The germline CDR1 and CDR2 sequences are SGHRS and YFSETQ. This CDR3 spans 15 amino acids. The CDR3 DNA follows: TGCGCCAGCAGTCGGTCGGGACAGAACACCGGGGAGCTGTTTTTT. Protein product: CASSRSGQNTGELFF. Complete variable domain (other parts from reference TRBV5-1 and TRBJ2-2): KAGVTQTPRYLIKTRGQQVTLSCSPISGHRSVSWYQQTPGQGLQFLFEYFSETQRNKGNFPGRFSGRQFSNSRSEMNVSTLELGDSALYLCASSRSGQNTGELFFGEGSRLTVL.

This clonotype was recorded only once. The chain has TRBV29-1 and TRBJ2-5; 7 bases are a match to TRBD2. This CDR3 is 13 amino acids long. Trimming at V came to 7 bases and at J to 2 bases, leaving 7 bases not matched to a gene. CDR1 is SQVTM, CDR2 ANQGSEA, per germline. This CDR3 is CSAGGGLQETQYF. The CDR3 region has the DNA TGCAGCGCCGGCGGGGGTCTGCAAGAGACCCAGTACTTC.

This chain uses TRBV28 with TRBJ2-3; D is perhaps TRBD2 (6 bases). Trimming shortened V by 3 bases and J by 2 bases, and 9 bases separated the two germline ends. The length of the CDR3 is 14 residues. Germline V lookup: CDR1 MDHEN, CDR2 SYDVKM. The CDR3 DNA is TGTGCCAGCAGTTTGGGCGGGACCACAGATACGCAGTATTTT. Amino acids: CASSLGGTTDTQYF.

This chain joins TRBV12-3 or TRBV12-4 and TRBJ2-3; TRBD2 matches at 7 bases. Trimming removed 6 bases from V and 2 bases from J; junction bases left unmatched: 5. The CDR3 consists of 14 residues. This chain's CDR3 is CASRLAPITDTQYF. Here the CDR3 DNA reads TGTGCCAGCAGACTAGCGCCAATCACAGATACGCAGTATTTT.

The gene calls are TRBV6-2 or TRBV6-3 and TRBJ2-3; 8 positions match TRBD2. CDR1 is MNHEY and CDR2 is SVGEGT in the germline V gene. The CDR3 has 15 amino acids. The junction had 10 bases not matched to a gene; V was cut back by 6 bases and J by 5 bases. Here the CDR3 reads CASSQNGRAGDTQYF. CDR3 nucleotide sequence: TGTGCCAGCAGCCAAAACGGGAGGGCCGGAGATACGCAGTATTTT.

The chain uses TRBV20-1 and TRBJ1-1, with D perhaps TRBD1 (5 bases). The CDR3 spans 14 residues. The V end was cut by 6 bases, the J end by 0 bases, with 14 bases between. The germline V gene encodes CDR1 DFQATT and CDR2 SNEGSKA (reference sequence). CDR3 loop: CSAEGRRMNTEAFF. In DNA form, the CDR3 reads TGCAGTGCGGAGGGGCGTAGAATGAACACTGAAGCTTTCTTT.

The gene calls are TRBV6-5 and TRBJ1-1; D may be TRBD1 (5 bases). The CDR3 length is 15 residues. From germline, CDR1 is MNHEY and CDR2 SVGAGI. Trimming shortened V by 0 bases and J by 5 bases, and 13 bases separated the two germline ends. CDR3: CASSYSRWRGTEAFF. CDR3 DNA: TGTGCCAGCAGTTACTCGCGTTGGAGGGGAACTGAAGCTTTCTTT.

The V gene is TRBV25-1, the J gene TRBJ1-5; D might be TRBD1 (6 bases). The germline V gene encodes CDR1 MGHDK and CDR2 SYGVNS. This CDR3 has 14 residues. Trimming removed 3 bases at V and 2 bases at J, with 8 bases between. CDR3 coding DNA: TGTGCCAGCAGTGAGGGGGGCGGCAATCAGCCCCAGCATTTT. This translates into CASSEGGGNQPQHF.